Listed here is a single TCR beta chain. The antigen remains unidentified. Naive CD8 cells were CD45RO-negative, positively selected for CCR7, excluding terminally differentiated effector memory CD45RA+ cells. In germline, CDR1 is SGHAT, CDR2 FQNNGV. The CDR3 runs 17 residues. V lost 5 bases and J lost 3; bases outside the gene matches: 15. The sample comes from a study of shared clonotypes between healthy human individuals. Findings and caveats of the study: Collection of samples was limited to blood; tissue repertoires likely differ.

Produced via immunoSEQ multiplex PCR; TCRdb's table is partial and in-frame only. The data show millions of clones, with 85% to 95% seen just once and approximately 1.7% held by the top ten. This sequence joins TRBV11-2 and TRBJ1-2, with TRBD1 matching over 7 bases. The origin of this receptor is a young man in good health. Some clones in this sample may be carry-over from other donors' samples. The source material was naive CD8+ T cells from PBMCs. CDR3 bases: TGTGCCAGCAGCCTAACGCTATCGACAGGGACAGACTATGGCTACACCTTC. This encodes CASSLTLSTGTDYGYTF.